A single sample is the source of the 6 T cell receptor beta chains below, sequenced in a study of blood T cell repertoires in COVID-19. Produced via immunoSEQ multiplex PCR; TCRdb's table is partial and in-frame only. The sample has 350,000 to 450,000 clones, 85% seen once. What was sequenced was peripheral blood. The receptors here all came from a woman aged 18-30 years with acute or convalescent COVID-19.

This clone was detected only a few times. The V call is TRBV6-5, the J call TRBJ1-2; D gene uncertain. The CDR3 contains 15 residues. V lost 0 bases and J lost 4, with 12 bases in between. CDR1 is MNHEY and CDR2 is SVGAGI in the germline V gene. This CDR3 reads CASSYSRVLGYGYTF. The CDR3 bases are TGTGCCAGCAGTTACTCCCGGGTCCTTGGCTATGGCTACACCTTC.

The chain is built from TRBV7-8 and TRBJ1-5, with TRBD1 matching 7 bases. Unmatched junction bases numbered 6, after V lost 5 bases and J lost 2 bases. In germline, CDR1 is SGHVS, CDR2 FQNEAQ. There are 15 residues in the CDR3. CDR3 residues: CASSPRGTGNQPQHF. CDR3 sequence (DNA): TGTGCCAGCAGCCCTAGAGGGACAGGCAATCAGCCCCAGCATTTT.

This chain links TRBV10-2 with TRBJ1-2; no clear D gene. Germline CDR1 WSHSY, CDR2 SAAADI. V shed 3 bases and J shed 7 bases, with 15 bases lying between them. The CDR3 has 14 residues. The CDR3 loop reads CASSDLPTSGGYTF. The CDR3, as DNA: TGCGCCAGCAGTGATTTACCGACTTCGGGTGGCTACACCTTC.

The genes are TRBV15 and TRBJ2-7, with a possible D match to TRBD2 (6 bases). In germline, CDR1 is LNHNV, CDR2 YYDKDF (reference sequence). The V gene lost 4 bases and the J gene lost 5 bases, with 15 bases spanning the gap. The CDR3 runs 14 residues. This CDR3 is CATSNGGVVDEQYF. The CDR3 DNA sequence: TGTGCCACCAGCAACGGAGGGGTAGTCGACGAGCAGTACTTC.

The CDR3, as DNA: TGTGCCTGGGCGGCAACTAGTTCACCCCTCCACTTT. It translates to CAWAATSSPLHF. The gene calls are TRBV30 and TRBJ1-6; no definite D call. There are 12 residues in the CDR3. Trimming left V 5 bases short and J 9 bases short, with 11 bases between. Germline V lookup: CDR1 GTSNPN, CDR2 SVGIG (reference sequence). The full variable domain, with the rest looked up from reference TRBV30 and TRBJ1-6, is SQTIHQWPATLVQPVGSPLSLECTVEGTSNPNLYWYRQAAGRGLQLLFYSVGIGQISSEVPQNLSASRPQDRQFILSSKKLLLSDSGFYLCAWAATSSPLHFGNGTRLTVT.

This chain links TRBV7-9 with TRBJ2-1, with 9 bases identical to TRBD1. CDR1 is SEHNR, CDR2 FQNEAQ, per germline (reference sequence). The CDR3 sequence is 16 residues long. V shed 4 bases, J shed 5 bases, and the junction held 9 bases outside the gene matches. The chain's CDR3 is CASSSRDRAYDNEQFF. CDR3 nucleotides: TGTGCCAGCAGCTCACGGGACAGGGCATATGACAATGAGCAGTTCTTC.